This record covers a single T cell receptor beta chain. No antigen is known for it. It has no much larger one-base neighbor in the sample; base qualities were not kept. At the junction V is shortened by 5 bases and J by 4 bases; bases outside the gene matches: 3. Including the terminal cysteine and phenylalanine, the CDR3 comprises 14 residues. Left in the record is the CDR3 DNA by itself, 42 bases read in frame from the first base. Per the germline V gene, SGHTA is the CDR1 and FQGNSA is the CDR2. The data derive from a study of blood T cell repertoires in COVID-19 (TCRdb year 2020). Background for the entire study: Recovered participants in ImmuneRACE Cohort 3 were defined by two consecutive negative NP/OP PCR tests, clearance by a healthcare professional, or resolution of symptoms. Samples from collaborators originated in the United States, Italy and Spain and spanned both the acute and convalescent phases of COVID-19. The material from the prospective study consisted of cDNA or gDNA derived from T cells, B-cell-depleted T cells, or PBMCs. The dataset comprised deeply sampled blood TCRbeta repertoires from subjects exposed to, actively infected with, or recovered from COVID-19. The repertoires were released in a freely available public database meant as a resource for research on the immune response to SARS-CoV-2. The samples were drawn from the first 160 participants of the ongoing ImmuneRACE study and from about 1,200 subjects provided by 6 global collaborators. Nearly every sample came with metadata listing a de-identified subject ID, COVID-19 status, age in years and sex. Where available, HLA class I and class II types were taken from metadata supplied by the sample provider and were not determined by assay-based typing.

TCRbeta CDR3 regions were amplified from genomic DNA by means of the immunoSEQ Assay, a bias-controlled multiplex PCR. Under the source paper's analysis protocol: The number of nucleated cells in each sample was estimated from the amplification of reference gene primers within the assay. To quantify the absolute abundance of each unique TCRbeta CDR3 rearrangement, sequence reads were collapsed and filtered. Productive Simpson clonality was computed per sample as the square root of Simpson's diversity index over productive rearrangements. Drawn from immuneACCESS, this table holds only the in-frame rearrangements with V and J called that TCRdb kept. Clones are partly lost; checked studies trace under half to an unresolved V gene and leave the rest unexplained. V and J calls and clone size come straight from that table; D and trimming were deduced from the DNA. The sample table shows roughly 150,000 clones, and 75% to 90% are seen once. Roughly 3.9% of the sample belongs to the ten largest clones.

Enrolling through a virtual design, the prospective study's participants ranged in age from roughly 18 to 89 years and lived across roughly 24 United States geographic areas. In the prospective study, participants were assigned to cohorts based on the clinical history participants reported in a screening survey and a study questionnaire. Each participant in the prospective study had whole blood, serum and a nasopharyngeal or oropharyngeal swab collected by mobile phlebotomists. Over an approximately 2-month period, participants in the prospective study had the option of providing additional blood draws and questionnaires. Before DNA extraction, prospective study blood samples were shipped either frozen or at room temperature. What the authors observed across the whole study: The amount of clinical and demographic metadata varied by source and participant and was provided uncurated.

The chain couples TRBV7-2 to TRBJ1-2, with 11 junctional bases fitting TRBD1. The sequence derives from a man aged 45-60 years in a cohort exposed to, infected with or recovered from COVID-19 (not recorded which). Sequenced: PBMCs or T cells enriched from blood (not recorded which). The nucleotide sequence reads TGTGCCAGCAGCCAAGGGACAGGGGGCTATGGCTACACCTTC. The encoded protein is CASSQGTGGYGYTF. Where the CDR3 stops, the reference TRBV7-2 and TRBJ1-2 genes take over; the full variable domain is GAGVSQSPSNKVTEKGKDVELRCDPISGHTALYWYRQSLGQGLEFLIYFQGNSAPDKSGLPSDRFSAERTGGSVSTLTIQRTQQEDSAVYLCASSQGTGGYGYTFGSGTRLTVV.